There are a few counts of the clone carrying this TCR beta chain. The data belong to a study of T-cell reconstitution after alpha-beta-depleted transplantation in children. The CDR3 is made up of 16 amino acids. Germline CDR1 is SGHRS and CDR2 is YFSETQ. The ends were cut back, 7 bases at V and 1 base at J, with 19 bases in the middle. Molecular barcoding with unique molecular identifiers was used for the TCRbeta library. One entry per CDR3 protein, called by TCRdb with MiXCR from the PCR reads. The table lists some 530,000 distinct CDR3 sequences, around 13% of them singletons. The sequence was collected from a human donor who donated a stem cell graft to a child with combined immunodeficiency. Sequenced here: PBMCs from the stem cell graft donor, sampled from the stem cell graft. The chain couples TRBV5-1 to TRBJ2-3, with a weak D call TRBD2 (7 bases). CDR3 sequence reads: CASRPGGGDGTDTQYF. Written as DNA, the CDR3 is TGCGCCAGCCGACCAGGCGGGGGCGACGGCACAGATACGCAGTATTTT.